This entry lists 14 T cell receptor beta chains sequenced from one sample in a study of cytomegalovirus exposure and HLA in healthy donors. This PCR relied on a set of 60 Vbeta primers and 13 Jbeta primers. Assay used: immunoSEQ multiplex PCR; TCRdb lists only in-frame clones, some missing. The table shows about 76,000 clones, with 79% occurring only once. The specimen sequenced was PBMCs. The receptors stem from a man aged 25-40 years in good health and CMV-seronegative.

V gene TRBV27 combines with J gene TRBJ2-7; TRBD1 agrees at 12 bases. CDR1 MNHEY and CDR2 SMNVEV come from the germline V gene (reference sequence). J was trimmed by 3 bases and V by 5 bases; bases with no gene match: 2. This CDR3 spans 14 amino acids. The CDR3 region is CASSGTGGGYEQYF. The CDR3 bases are TGTGCCAGCAGTGGGACAGGGGGCGGCTACGAGCAGTACTTC.

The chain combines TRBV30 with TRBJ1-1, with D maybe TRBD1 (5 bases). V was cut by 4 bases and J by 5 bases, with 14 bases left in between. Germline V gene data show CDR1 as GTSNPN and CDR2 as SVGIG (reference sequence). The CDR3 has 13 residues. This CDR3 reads CAWKRGFDTEAFF. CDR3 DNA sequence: TGTGCCTGGAAAAGGGGATTTGATACTGAAGCTTTCTTT. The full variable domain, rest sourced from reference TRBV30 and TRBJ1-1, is SQTIHQWPATLVQPVGSPLSLECTVEGTSNPNLYWYRQAAGRGLQLLFYSVGIGQISSEVPQNLSASRPQDRQFILSSKKLLLSDSGFYLCAWKRGFDTEAFFGQGTRLTVV.

This CDR3 reads CASTLNGIAEAFF. In DNA form, the CDR3 reads TGTGCCAGTACCCTAAACGGGATTGCTGAAGCTTTCTTT. This chain uses TRBV19 with TRBJ1-1; D unresolved. Per the germline V gene, CDR1 is LNHDA and CDR2 is SQIVND (reference sequence). The length of the CDR3 is 13 residues. V lost 7 bases and J 6 bases, leaving 15 bases between the germline ends.

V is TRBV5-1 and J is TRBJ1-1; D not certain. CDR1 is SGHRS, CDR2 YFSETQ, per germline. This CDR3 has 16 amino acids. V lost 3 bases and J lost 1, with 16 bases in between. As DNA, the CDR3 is TGCGCCAGCAGCTCCCTCGCGGGGAGCAAGAACACTGAAGCTTTCTTT. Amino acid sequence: CASSSLAGSKNTEAFF.

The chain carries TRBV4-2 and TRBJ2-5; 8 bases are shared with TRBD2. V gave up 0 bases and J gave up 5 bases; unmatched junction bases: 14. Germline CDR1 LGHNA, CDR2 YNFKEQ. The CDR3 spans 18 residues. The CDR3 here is CASSQEIFAGGSLETQYF. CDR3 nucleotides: TGTGCCAGCAGCCAAGAGATCTTTGCGGGGGGTAGTCTGGAGACCCAGTACTTC.

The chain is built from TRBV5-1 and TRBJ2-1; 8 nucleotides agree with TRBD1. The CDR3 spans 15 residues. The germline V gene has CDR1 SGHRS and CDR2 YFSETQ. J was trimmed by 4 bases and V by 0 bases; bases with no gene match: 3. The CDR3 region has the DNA TGCGCCAGCAGCTTGGGACAGGGGAGGTACAATGAGCAGTTCTTC. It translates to CASSLGQGRYNEQFF.

Here the CDR3 DNA reads TGTGCCAGCAGCTTAGAATCAGGGCCCACTGAAGCTTTCTTT. This translates into CASSLESGPTEAFF. The V call is TRBV7-2, the J call TRBJ1-1; a weak D match, TRBD1 (5 bases). This CDR3 is 14 amino acids long. CDR1 is SGHTA, CDR2 FQGNSA, per germline. V was clipped by 1 base and J by 4 bases, with 10 bases between them.

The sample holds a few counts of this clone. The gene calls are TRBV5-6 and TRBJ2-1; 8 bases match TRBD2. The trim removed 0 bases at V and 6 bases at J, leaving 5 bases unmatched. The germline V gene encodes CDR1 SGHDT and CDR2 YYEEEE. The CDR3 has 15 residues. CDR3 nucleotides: TGTGCCAGCAGCTTGGTCGCTAGCGGGCCCAATGAGCAGTTCTTC. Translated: CASSLVASGPNEQFF.

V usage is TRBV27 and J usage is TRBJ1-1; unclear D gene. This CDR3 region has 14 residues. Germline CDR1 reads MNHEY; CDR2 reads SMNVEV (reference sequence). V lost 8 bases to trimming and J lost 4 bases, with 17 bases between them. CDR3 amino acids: CASATWLGGTEAFF. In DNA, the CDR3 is TGTGCCAGCGCCACGTGGCTTGGTGGCACTGAAGCTTTCTTT.

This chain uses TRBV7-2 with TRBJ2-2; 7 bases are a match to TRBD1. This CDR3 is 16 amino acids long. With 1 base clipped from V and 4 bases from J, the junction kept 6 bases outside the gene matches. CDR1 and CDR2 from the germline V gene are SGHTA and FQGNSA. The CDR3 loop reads CASSLGGTDITGELFF. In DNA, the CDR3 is TGTGCCAGCAGCTTAGGTGGGACAGACATCACCGGGGAGCTGTTTTTT.

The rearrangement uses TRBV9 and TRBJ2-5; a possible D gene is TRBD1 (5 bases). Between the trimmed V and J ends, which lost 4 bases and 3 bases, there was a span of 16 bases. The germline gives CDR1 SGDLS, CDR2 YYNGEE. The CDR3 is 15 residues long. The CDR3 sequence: CASSYVTDSEETQYF. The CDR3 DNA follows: TGTGCCAGCAGCTATGTTACCGACAGTGAAGAGACCCAGTACTTC.

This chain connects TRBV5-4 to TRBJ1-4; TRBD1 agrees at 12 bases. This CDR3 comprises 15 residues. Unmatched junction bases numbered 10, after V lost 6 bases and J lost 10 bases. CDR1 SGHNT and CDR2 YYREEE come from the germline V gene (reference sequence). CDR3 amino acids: CASIGTGGVVVKLFF. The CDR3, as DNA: TGTGCCAGCATTGGGACAGGGGGCGTAGTGGTAAAACTGTTTTTT.

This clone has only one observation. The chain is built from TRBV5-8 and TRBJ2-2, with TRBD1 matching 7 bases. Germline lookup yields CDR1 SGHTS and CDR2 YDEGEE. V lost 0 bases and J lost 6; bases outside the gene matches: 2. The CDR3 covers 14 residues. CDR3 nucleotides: TGTGCCAGCAGCTTGGACAGGGGCCCCGGGGAGCTGTTTTTT. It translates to CASSLDRGPGELFF.

The CDR3 region has the DNA TGTGCCAGCAGCTCCGGGGAAGCTTTCTTT. Translating gives CASSSGEAFF. The rearrangement joins TRBV11-2 to TRBJ1-1; D gene uncertain. CDR3 size: 10 residues. From germline, CDR1 is SGHAT and CDR2 FQNNGV. V shed 4 bases and J shed 8 bases, with 5 bases lying between them. Using reference TRBV11-2 and TRBJ1-1 for the parts outside the CDR3, the full variable domain is EAGVAQSPRYKIIEKRQSVAFWCNPISGHATLYWYQQILGQGPKLLIQFQNNGVVDDSQLPKDRFSAERLKGVDSTLKIQPAKLEDSAVYLCASSSGEAFFGQGTRLTVV.